Below are 27 T cell receptor beta chains sequenced from a single sample in a study of T cell repertoires in cytomegalovirus infection. TCRdb fed the reads into MiXCR, producing one record per CDR3 protein. The repertoire consists of approximately 550,000 distinct CDR3 sequences, with 16% occurring once and the leading ten covering more than 20%. The sequencing input was CD8+ T cells from PBMCs. The receptor source for this set is a human donor in good health (CMV status not recorded). Some clones in this sample may be carry-over from other donors' samples.

J is TRBJ2-1 and V is TRBV29-1, with a possible D match to TRBD2 (6 bases). The germline CDR1 and CDR2 sequences are SQVTM and ANQGSEA. The CDR3 extends over 14 amino acids. V was shortened by 7 bases and J by 6 bases, with 19 bases between the two germline ends. CDR3 sequence (DNA): TGCAGCGCCGGGGGAGCAAACGCCCGCAATGAGCAGTTCTTC. Its protein product is CSAGGANARNEQFF.

This clonotype was counted many times. The gene calls are TRBV7-9 and TRBJ2-1, with D possibly being TRBD1 (6 bases). Trimming left V 5 bases short and J 3 bases short, with 17 bases between. The CDR3 runs 16 residues. The germline V gene encodes CDR1 SEHNR and CDR2 FQNEAQ (reference sequence). CDR3 amino acids: CASSPNEDRDYNEQFF. Written as DNA, the CDR3 is TGTGCCAGCAGCCCAAACGAGGACAGAGACTACAATGAGCAGTTCTTC.

This clonotype was picked up many times. The V and J genes are TRBV7-9 and TRBJ1-1; D not certain. This CDR3 region has 14 residues. Germline V gene data show CDR1 as SEHNR and CDR2 as FQNEAQ (reference sequence). Trimming cost V 5 bases and J 5 bases, with 15 bases left between them. CDR3 nucleotide sequence: TGTGCCAGCAGCCCCCTCCCCGGGAAAACTGAAGCTTTCTTT. Amino acids: CASSPLPGKTEAFF.

The chain recombines TRBV19 with TRBJ1-1; TRBD1 is a possible D gene (5 bases). The V gene's germline CDR1 is LNHDA and CDR2 SQIVND (reference sequence). The V and J ends lost 5 bases and 2 bases respectively, with 9 bases between them. The CDR3 totals 13 residues. CDR3: CASSWDPNTEAFF. In DNA, the CDR3 is TGTGCCAGTAGTTGGGACCCCAACACTGAAGCTTTCTTT.

This clonotype was picked up many times. The chain combines TRBV28 with TRBJ2-5, with 7 bases fitting TRBD1. Trimming took 4 bases from V and 1 from J; bases not matched to a gene: 6. Germline CDR1 reads MDHEN; CDR2 reads SYDVKM. The CDR3 consists of 15 residues. CDR3 sequence (DNA): TGTGCCAGCAGTTCCGACCGGGACAGCCAAGAGACCCAGTACTTC. It is translated as CASSSDRDSQETQYF. Complete variable domain (other parts from reference TRBV28 and TRBJ2-5): DVKVTQSSRYLVKRTGEKVFLECVQDMDHENMFWYRQDPGLGLRLIYFSYDVKMKEKGDIPEGYSVSREKKERFSLILESASTNQTSMYLCASSSDRDSQETQYFGPGTRLLVL.

The J gene is TRBJ2-5, the V gene TRBV5-4; D could derive from TRBD1 or TRBD2 (5 bases each). Germline values: CDR1 SGHNT, CDR2 YYREEE (reference sequence). This CDR3 spans 16 amino acids. Trimming shortened V by 1 base and J by 1 base, and 14 bases separated the two germline ends. CDR3 protein: CASSLSGDGAQETQYF. CDR3 nucleotide sequence: TGTGCCAGCAGCTTGTCTGGGGACGGAGCCCAAGAGACCCAGTACTTC.

This clonotype was seen a few times. V gene TRBV25-1 combines with J gene TRBJ2-7; a weak D match, TRBD2 (5 bases). The CDR3 runs to 13 residues. Between the trimmed V and J ends, which lost 9 bases and 1 base, there was a span of 13 bases. Germline V CDR1 and CDR2: MGHDK, SYGVNS. This chain's CDR3 is CASGPSGSYEQYF. CDR3 sequence (DNA): TGTGCCAGTGGCCCCAGCGGATCCTACGAGCAGTACTTC.

This clonotype was seen repeatedly, ten times or more. This rearrangement joins TRBV4-2 to TRBJ1-4; 7 positions agree with TRBD1. V lost 4 bases, J lost 0 bases, and 8 bases stayed unmatched. Germline CDR1 LGHNA, CDR2 YNFKEQ. The CDR3 length is 17 residues. The CDR3 nucleotides are TGTGCCAGCAGCCCGGGACAGATAATAGCAACTAATGAAAAACTGTTTTTT. Amino acids: CASSPGQIIATNEKLFF.

This clonotype was seen a handful of times. The chain is built from TRBV19 and TRBJ2-1; no clear D. Between the trimmed V and J ends, which lost 3 bases and 1 base, there was a span of 7 bases. CDR1 is LNHDA, CDR2 SQIVND, per germline (reference sequence). This CDR3 is built from 14 residues. CDR3 region: CASSIWGSYNEQFF. The DNA of the CDR3 is TGTGCCAGTAGTATCTGGGGTTCCTACAATGAGCAGTTCTTC.

This clonotype was counted ten times or more. The chain joins TRBV6-5 to TRBJ2-2; D call uncertain. This CDR3 region has 16 residues. The V gene lost 0 bases and the J gene lost 6 bases, with 14 bases spanning the gap. Germline loops: CDR1 MNHEY, CDR2 SVGAGI. In DNA, the CDR3 is TGTGCCAGCAGTTACTCGATGGTCAATTGGGCCGGGGAGCTGTTTTTT. Translating it yields CASSYSMVNWAGELFF.

This clonotype was seen ten or more times. The J gene is TRBJ1-5, the V gene TRBV7-9, with D maybe TRBD1 (5 bases). The CDR3 runs 16 residues. V was shortened by 2 bases and J by 5 bases, with 16 bases between the two germline ends. Germline V gives CDR1 SEHNR, CDR2 FQNEAQ (reference sequence). Written as DNA, the CDR3 is TGTGCCAGCAGCTTAAGCCCCGGGGGGGGGGATCAGCCCCAGCATTTT. Translation gives CASSLSPGGGDQPQHF.

The chain uses TRBV14 and TRBJ1-3; no definite D call. The CDR3 loop spans 14 amino acids. Germline V gene data show CDR1 as SGHDN and CDR2 as FVKESK. V lost 2 bases, J lost 0 bases, and 5 bases lay in between. The CDR3 sequence: CASSQFNSGNTIYF. The CDR3 region has the DNA TGTGCCAGCAGCCAATTTAACTCTGGAAACACCATATATTTT.

This clonotype appeared a few times. The genes are TRBV6-4 and TRBJ2-1, with TRBD1 identical over 8 bases. Trimming cost V 7 bases and J 2 bases; bases outside gene matches: 22. The CDR3 runs 20 residues. Germline CDR1 MRHNA, CDR2 SNTAGT. The CDR3 sequence is CASTSPGQGAYTGPYNEQFF. CDR3 nucleotide sequence: TGTGCCAGCACCAGCCCGGGGCAGGGGGCCTACACTGGCCCCTACAATGAGCAGTTCTTC.

As to this clonotype: A read error is possible here, since a much larger clone lies one base away. The CDR3 sequence is CACSLSRNSYEQYF. CDR3 bases: TGTGCCTGCAGTTTATCGCGTAACTCCTACGAGCAGTACTTC. V is TRBV27 and J is TRBJ2-7; unclear D gene. The CDR3 spans 14 residues. The germline gives CDR1 MNHEY, CDR2 SMNVEV (reference sequence).

This clonotype appeared a few times. The gene calls are TRBV28 and TRBJ1-2; TRBD1 matches 7 bases. The V segment lost 7 bases and the J segment 2 bases; nucleotides outside the gene matches: 4. Germline values: CDR1 MDHEN, CDR2 SYDVKM. This CDR3 is 13 amino acids long. The CDR3 nucleotides are TGTGCCAGCAAGTACAGGGGAAACTATGGCTACACCTTC. It translates to CASKYRGNYGYTF.

The chain links TRBV14 to TRBJ2-7; possibly TRBD2 for D (6 bases). CDR1 is SGHDN and CDR2 is FVKESK in the germline V gene. V dropped 0 bases and J dropped 5 bases, with 17 bases sitting between them. This CDR3 region has 16 residues. The CDR3 protein is CASSQDPVGGDNEQYF. Written as DNA, the CDR3 is TGTGCCAGCAGCCAAGACCCGGTGGGGGGAGATAACGAGCAGTACTTC.

This clonotype showed up many times. The chain is built from TRBV6-6 and TRBJ2-4; TRBD1 or TRBD2 may be the D gene (5 bases each). CDR1 is MNHNY, CDR2 SVGAGI, per germline (reference sequence). The V end was cut by 1 base, the J end by 6 bases, with 19 bases between. The CDR3 consists of 17 residues. CDR3 amino acids: CASSYLVAGTGLNIQYF. The CDR3 DNA sequence: TGTGCCAGCAGTTACTTGGTGGCTGGGACCGGTCTAAACATTCAGTACTTC.

About this clonotype itself: A much larger clone sits a single nucleotide away, making a read error possible. J is TRBJ2-1 and V is TRBV12-3 or TRBV12-4; perhaps TRBD2 as D (5 bases). CDR3 length: 15 amino acids. The CDR3 is CASSSSSGSYNEPFF. The CDR3 region has the DNA TGTGCCAGCAGTTCTAGCTCAGGCTCCTACAATGAGCCGTTCTTC.

V gene TRBV27 combines with J gene TRBJ2-7; D assignment may be TRBD1 or TRBD2 (5 bases each). The CDR3 is made up of 12 amino acids. The ends were cut back, 6 bases at V and 2 bases at J, with 8 bases in the middle. CDR1 and CDR2 from the germline V gene are MNHEY and SMNVEV (reference sequence). This chain's CDR3 is CASRGTAYEQYF. In nucleotides, the CDR3 is TGTGCCAGCAGGGGGACGGCCTACGAGCAGTACTTC.

The table lists this clonotype with a few counts. The V and J genes are TRBV7-6 and TRBJ1-2, with D possibly TRBD1 on 6 matching bases. Trimming took off 0 bases at V and 4 bases at J, with 18 bases between the two ends. The CDR3 totals 17 residues. Germline V CDR1 and CDR2: SGHVS, FNYEAQ. In nucleotides, the CDR3 is TGTGCCAGCAGCTTAGCCAGGGTCACAGGGAAGTTCTATGGCTACACCTTC. Translating gives CASSLARVTGKFYGYTF.

This clonotype has ten or more counts. The gene calls are TRBV7-6 and TRBJ2-7; 12 bases are a match to TRBD2. Germline trimming cut 2 bases from V and 4 bases from J; bases unmatched to any gene: 3. The CDR3 is made up of 15 amino acids. In germline, CDR1 is SGHVS, CDR2 FNYEAQ. This chain's CDR3 is CASSLWTSGEYEQYF. For the CDR3, the DNA is TGTGCCAGCAGCTTATGGACTAGCGGGGAATACGAGCAGTACTTC.

The sample holds many counts of this clonotype. The chain combines TRBV11-2 with TRBJ2-7; D may be TRBD2 (5 bases). Germline V gives CDR1 SGHAT, CDR2 FQNNGV. There are 15 residues in the CDR3. V shed 1 base and J shed 0 bases, with 10 bases lying between them. CDR3 region: CASSLAGESSYEQYF. For the CDR3, the DNA is TGTGCCAGCAGCTTAGCTGGGGAGAGCTCCTACGAGCAGTACTTC.

This clonotype was recorded a few times. The J gene is TRBJ2-7, the V gene TRBV29-1; 7 bases align to TRBD2. CDR3 length: 13 amino acids. In germline, CDR1 is SQVTM, CDR2 ANQGSEA. The J segment lost 3 bases and the V segment lost 7 bases, leaving 9 bases of the junction unmatched. The CDR3 region is CSASDGGIYEQYF. The CDR3, as DNA: TGCAGCGCCTCGGACGGGGGGATCTACGAGCAGTACTTC.

The CDR3 loop reads CAWNPPPGTGFFDEQYF. The CDR3 DNA reads as TGTGCCTGGAACCCGCCCCCCGGGACTGGCTTCTTCGACGAGCAGTACTTC. V usage is TRBV30 and J usage is TRBJ2-7; tentative D call: TRBD2 (6 bases). Germline V CDR1 and CDR2: GTSNPN, SVGIG (reference sequence). Trimming left V 4 bases short and J 5 bases short, with 27 bases between. CDR3 length: 17 residues.

This clonotype came up many times. V is TRBV6-6 and J is TRBJ1-1, with a tentative D call TRBD1 (5 bases). This CDR3 contains 12 residues. CDR1 and CDR2 from the germline V gene are MNHNY and SVGAGI (reference sequence). Between the trimmed V and J ends, which lost 2 bases and 6 bases, there was a span of 7 bases. The DNA for the CDR3 is TGTGCCAGCAGTTACGGGGGACCTGAAGCTTTCTTT. Residues: CASSYGGPEAFF.

A few counts support this clonotype. The rearrangement links TRBV27 to TRBJ1-2; D is ambiguous. Germline V gene lookup returns CDR1 MNHEY and CDR2 SMNVEV (reference sequence). V lost 3 bases to trimming and J lost 3 bases, with 20 bases between them. This CDR3 is built from 17 residues. CDR3 DNA: TGTGCCAGCAGTTTTAGGGCTATGGGCCTGCTCGACTATGGCTACACCTTC. Its translation: CASSFRAMGLLDYGYTF.

This clonotype has a count of ten or more. This chain joins TRBV7-9 and TRBJ2-1; TRBD1 aligns across 9 bases. Germline values: CDR1 SEHNR, CDR2 FQNEAQ (reference sequence). This CDR3 has 16 amino acids. V was pared by 1 base and J by 2 bases, with 3 bases of the junction left unmatched. The CDR3 sequence is CASSLEDRGPYNEQFF. The DNA for the CDR3 is TGTGCCAGCAGCTTAGAGGACAGGGGACCCTACAATGAGCAGTTCTTC. The full variable domain, completed using reference TRBV7-9 and TRBJ2-1, is DTGVSQNPRHKITKRGQNVTFRCDPISEHNRLYWYRQTLGQGPEFLTYFQNEAQLEKSRLLSDRFSAERPKGSFSTLEIQRTEQGDSAMYLCASSLEDRGPYNEQFFGPGTRLTVL.